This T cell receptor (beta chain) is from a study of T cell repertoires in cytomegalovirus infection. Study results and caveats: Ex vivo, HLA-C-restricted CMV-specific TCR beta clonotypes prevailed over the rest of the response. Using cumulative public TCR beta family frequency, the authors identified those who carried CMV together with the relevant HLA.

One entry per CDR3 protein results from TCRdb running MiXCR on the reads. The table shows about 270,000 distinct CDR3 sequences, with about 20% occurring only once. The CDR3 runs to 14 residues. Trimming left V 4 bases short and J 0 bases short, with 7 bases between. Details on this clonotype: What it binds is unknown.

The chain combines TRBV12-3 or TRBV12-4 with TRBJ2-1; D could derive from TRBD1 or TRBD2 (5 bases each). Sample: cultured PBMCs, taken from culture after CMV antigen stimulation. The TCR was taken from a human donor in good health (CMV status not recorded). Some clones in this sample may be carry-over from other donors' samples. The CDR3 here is CASSWGSSYNEQFF. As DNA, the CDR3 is TGTGCCAGCAGTTGGGGGAGCTCCTACAATGAGCAGTTCTTC.